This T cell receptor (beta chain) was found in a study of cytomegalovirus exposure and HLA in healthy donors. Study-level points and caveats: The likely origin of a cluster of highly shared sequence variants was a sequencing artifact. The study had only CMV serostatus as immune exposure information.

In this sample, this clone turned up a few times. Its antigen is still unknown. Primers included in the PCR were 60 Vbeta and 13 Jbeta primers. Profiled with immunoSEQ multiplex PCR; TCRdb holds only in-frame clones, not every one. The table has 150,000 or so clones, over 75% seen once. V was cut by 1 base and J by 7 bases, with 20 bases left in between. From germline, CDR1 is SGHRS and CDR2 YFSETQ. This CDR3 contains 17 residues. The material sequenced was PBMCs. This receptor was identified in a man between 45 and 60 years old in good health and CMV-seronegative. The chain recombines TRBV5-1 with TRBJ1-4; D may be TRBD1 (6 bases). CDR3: CASSLSGVRGSSEKLFF. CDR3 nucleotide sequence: TGCGCCAGCAGCTTGTCGGGTGTTAGGGGGAGCAGTGAAAAACTGTTTTTT.